This T cell receptor (beta chain) was profiled in a study of T cells in Graves' hyperthyroidism and ophthalmopathy. Germline-derived CDR1 and CDR2 are SNHLY and FYNNEI. CDR3 size: 16 residues. V was pared by 4 bases and J by 1 base, with 16 bases between. RNA transcripts served as the template for amplifying TCR beta CDR3 regions. HTBI primers were used for first-round RT-PCR of the TCR CDR3. Each CDR3 protein is one row after TCRdb ran MiXCR on the multiplex PCR reads. Counted here are roughly 420,000 distinct CDR3 sequences, more than 15% occurring once; the ten biggest clones make up roughly 8%. At least ten counts were recorded for this clonotype.

The sample comprised blood. V gene TRBV2 combines with J gene TRBJ2-5; perhaps TRBD2 as D (5 bases). This clonotype was obtained from a woman aged 18 to 35 with Graves' hyperthyroidism. DNA of the CDR3: TGTGCCAGCAGTGGTCCCTTCGGGGTACCCCAAGAGACCCAGTACTTC. Translated, it gives CASSGPFGVPQETQYF.